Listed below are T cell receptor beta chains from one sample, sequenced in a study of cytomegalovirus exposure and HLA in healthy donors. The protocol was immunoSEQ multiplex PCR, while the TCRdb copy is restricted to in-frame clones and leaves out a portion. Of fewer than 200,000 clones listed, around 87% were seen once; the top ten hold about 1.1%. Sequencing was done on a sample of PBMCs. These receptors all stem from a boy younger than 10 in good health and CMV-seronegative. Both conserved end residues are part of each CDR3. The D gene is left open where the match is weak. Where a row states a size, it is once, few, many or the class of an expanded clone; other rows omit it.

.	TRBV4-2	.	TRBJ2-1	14	TGTGCCAGCAGCCAAGATTCAGGGGACCGTGCCCAGTTCTTC	CASSQDSGDRAQFF
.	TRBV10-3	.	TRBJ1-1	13	TGTGCCATCACGGGGGGGACGGACACTGAAGCTTTCTTT	CAITGGTDTEAFF
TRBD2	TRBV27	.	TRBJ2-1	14	TGTGCCAGCAGTCTACGACTAGCGGGGGATGAGCAGTTCTTC	CASSLRLAGDEQFF
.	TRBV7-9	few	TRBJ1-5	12	TGTGCCAGCAGTTCTACAGGTCGGCCCCAGCATTTT	CASSSTGRPQHF
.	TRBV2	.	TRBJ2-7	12	TGTGCCAGCAGTACAGGGTCCCACGAGCAGTACTTC	CASSTGSHEQYF
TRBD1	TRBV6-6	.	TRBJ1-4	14	TGTGCCAGCAGACAAGACAGGGGGCAAAAAAAACTGTTTTTT	CASRQDRGQKKLFF
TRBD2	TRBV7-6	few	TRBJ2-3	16	TGTGCCAGCAGCTTGGCTAGCGGGGGGGCCACAGATACGCAGTATTTT	CASSLASGGATDTQYF
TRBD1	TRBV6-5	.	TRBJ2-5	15	TGTGCCAGCAAGCATCCTGACAGGGTACAAGAGACCCAGTACTTC	CASKHPDRVQETQYF
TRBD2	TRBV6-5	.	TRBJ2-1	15	TGTGCCAGCAGCCGGACTAGCGGGAGGTACAATGAGCAGTTCTTC	CASSRTSGRYNEQFF
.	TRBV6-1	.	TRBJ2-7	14	TGTGCCAGCAGCGTTCGACAGGCCTCCTACGAGCAGTACTTC	CASSVRQASYEQYF
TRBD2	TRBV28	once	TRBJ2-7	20	TGTGCCAGCAGTTTTCCTCCAACGACTAGCGGGAAGGTTGGGCTTCTCGAGCAGTACTTC	CASSFPPTTSGKVGLLEQYF
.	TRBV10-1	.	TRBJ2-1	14	TGCGCCAGCAGTGAGTCGAGATCCCGGGATGAGCAGTTCTTC	CASSESRSRDEQFF
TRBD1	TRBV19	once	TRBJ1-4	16	TGTGCCAGTAGTATACGACAGGGCCCAACTAATGAAAAACTGTTTTTT	CASSIRQGPTNEKLFF
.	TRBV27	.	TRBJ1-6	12	TGTGCCAGCAGTTCAACTTGGTCACCCCTCCACTTT	CASSSTWSPLHF
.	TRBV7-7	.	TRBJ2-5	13	TGTGCCAGCAGCTTAGACAGGGAGGAGACCCAGTACTTC	CASSLDREETQYF
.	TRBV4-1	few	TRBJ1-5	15	TGCGCCAGCAGCCAAGAGCAGGGCAGCAATCAGCCCCAGCATTTT	CASSQEQGSNQPQHF
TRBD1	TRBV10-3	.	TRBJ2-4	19	TGTGCCATCAGTCCGAGCGGAACAGGGGGAAGGAAAGCCAAAAACATTCAGTACTTC	CAISPSGTGGRKAKNIQYF
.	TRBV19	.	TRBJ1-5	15	TGTGCCAGTAGTATAGACAGGGGTTGGAATCAGCCCCAGCATTTT	CASSIDRGWNQPQHF
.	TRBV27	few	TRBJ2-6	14	TGTGCCAGCAGTGCGGGGACTGGGGCCAACGTCCTGACTTTC	CASSAGTGANVLTF
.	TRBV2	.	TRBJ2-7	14	TGTGCCAGTAGAAAAGTACAGGGAGTCCACGAGCAGTACTTC	CASRKVQGVHEQYF
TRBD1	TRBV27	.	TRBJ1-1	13	TGTGCCAGCAGTCCATTGGGACAGCCTGAAGCTTTCTTT	CASSPLGQPEAFF
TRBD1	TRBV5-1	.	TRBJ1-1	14	TGCGCCAGCAGCTTCGCAGGGGGCGATACTGAAGCTTTCTTT	CASSFAGGDTEAFF
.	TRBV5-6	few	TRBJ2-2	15	TGTGCCAGCAGCTTCAATTACGGGGACACCGGGGAGCTGTTTTTT	CASSFNYGDTGELFF
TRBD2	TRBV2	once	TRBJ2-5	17	TGTGCCAGCAGTGAATCCTCCCGACTAGCGGGGGGAGAGACCCAGTACTTC	CASSESSRLAGGETQYF
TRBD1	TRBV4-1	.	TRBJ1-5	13	TGCGCCAGCAGCCAACTACAGGGGGGCGATCAGCATTTT	CASSQLQGGDQHF
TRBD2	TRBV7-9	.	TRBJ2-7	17	TGTGCCAGCAGCCCCCGACTAGCGGGAGATTCCGGGAACGAGCAGTACTTC	CASSPRLAGDSGNEQYF
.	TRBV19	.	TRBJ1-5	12	TGTGCCAGTAGTGATCGCGCTCAGCCCCAGCATTTT	CASSDRAQPQHF
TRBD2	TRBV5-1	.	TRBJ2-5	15	TGCGCCAGCAGTCGAGCGGGGGCGAGCGAAGAGACCCAGTACTTC	CASSRAGASEETQYF
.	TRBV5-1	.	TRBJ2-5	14	TGCGCCAGCAGCTCGCTCCCGGGCCAAGAGACCCAGTACTTC	CASSSLPGQETQYF
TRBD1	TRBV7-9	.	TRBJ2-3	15	TGTGCCAGCAGCCGGGACAGAACTAGCACAGATACGCAGTATTTT	CASSRDRTSTDTQYF
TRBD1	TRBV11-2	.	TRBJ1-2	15	TGTGCCAGCAGCGGATACAGGGGAGCTAACTATGGCTACACCTTC	CASSGYRGANYGYTF
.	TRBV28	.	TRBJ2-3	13	TGTGCCATCAGGACGGGAAGCACAGATACGCAGTATTTT	CAIRTGSTDTQYF
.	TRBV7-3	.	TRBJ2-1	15	TGTGCCAGCAGCTTAAGGGGAGCAGTTTACAATGAGCAGTTCTTC	CASSLRGAVYNEQFF
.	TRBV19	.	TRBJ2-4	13	TGTGCCAGTAACCCTCCGGGGAAAAACATTCAGTACTTC	CASNPPGKNIQYF
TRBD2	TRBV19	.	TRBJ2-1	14	TGTGCCAGTAGTCTGGGACTAGCGGGAGATGAGCAGTTCTTC	CASSLGLAGDEQFF
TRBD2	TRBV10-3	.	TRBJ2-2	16	TGTGCCATCAGGAAACCGGGACTAGAGGGGCCCGGGGAGCTGTTTTTT	CAIRKPGLEGPGELFF
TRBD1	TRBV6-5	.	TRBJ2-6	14	TGTGCCAGCAGGAGGGGGCAAGGGGCCAACGTCCTGACTTTC	CASRRGQGANVLTF
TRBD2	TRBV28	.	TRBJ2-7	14	TGTGCCAGCCAACGGGGGGGAAGCTCCTACGAGCAGTACTTC	CASQRGGSSYEQYF
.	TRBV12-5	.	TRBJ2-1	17	TGTGCTAGTGGTTCTTACAGTCTAGCGACTACCTACAATGAGCAGTTCTTC	CASGSYSLATTYNEQFF
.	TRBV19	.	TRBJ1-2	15	TGTGCCAGTAGAGAGAGACAGGACAACAACTATGGCTACACCTTC	CASRERQDNNYGYTF
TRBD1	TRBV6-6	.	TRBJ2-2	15	TGTGCCAGCAGTTACGGGACAGGGAATACCGGGGAGCTGTTTTTT	CASSYGTGNTGELFF